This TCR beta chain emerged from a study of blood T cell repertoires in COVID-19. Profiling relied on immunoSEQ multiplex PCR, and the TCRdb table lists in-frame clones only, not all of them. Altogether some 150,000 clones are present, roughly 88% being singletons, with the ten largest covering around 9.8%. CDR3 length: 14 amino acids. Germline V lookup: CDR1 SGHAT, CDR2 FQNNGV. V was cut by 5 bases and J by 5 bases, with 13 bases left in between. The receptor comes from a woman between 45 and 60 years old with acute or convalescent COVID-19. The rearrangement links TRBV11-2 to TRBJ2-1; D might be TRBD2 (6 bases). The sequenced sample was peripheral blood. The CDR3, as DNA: TGTGCCAGCAGCCCGGACTACCAAGACAATGAGCAGTTCTTC. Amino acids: CASSPDYQDNEQFF.